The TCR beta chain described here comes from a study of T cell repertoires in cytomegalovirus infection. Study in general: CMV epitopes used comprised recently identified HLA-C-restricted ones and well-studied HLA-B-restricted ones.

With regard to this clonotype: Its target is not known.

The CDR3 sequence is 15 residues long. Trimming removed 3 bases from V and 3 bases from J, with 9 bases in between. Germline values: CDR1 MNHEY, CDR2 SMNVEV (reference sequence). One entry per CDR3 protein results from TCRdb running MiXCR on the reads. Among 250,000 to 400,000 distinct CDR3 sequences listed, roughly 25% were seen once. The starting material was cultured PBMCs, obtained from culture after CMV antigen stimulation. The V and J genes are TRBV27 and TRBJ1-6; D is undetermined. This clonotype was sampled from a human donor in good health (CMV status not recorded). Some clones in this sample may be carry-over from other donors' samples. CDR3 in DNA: TGTGCCAGCAGTTTCGCGCCCCTCTATAATTCACCCCTCCACTTT. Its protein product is CASSFAPLYNSPLHF.